The clone carrying this T cell receptor (beta chain) was seen more than once but under ten times. The data belong to a study of cytomegalovirus exposure and HLA in healthy donors. Vbeta (60) and Jbeta (13) primers were used in the PCR. Method: immunoSEQ multiplex PCR; TCRdb's copy keeps in-frame clones and lacks some. The table lists tens of thousands of clones, 70% to 85% of them singletons, with approximately 2.8% in the top ten. This CDR3 has 15 amino acids. The V gene lost 1 base and the J gene lost 2 bases, with 9 bases spanning the gap. Per germline, CDR1 MDHEN and CDR2 SYDVKM. The genes are TRBV28 and TRBJ1-5, with no clear D. The TCR sequence derives from a man under 40 in good health and CMV-seronegative. The specimen was PBMCs. The CDR3 spells CASSLSLSGNQPQHF. As DNA, the CDR3 is TGTGCCAGCAGTTTATCTCTCAGCGGCAATCAGCCCCAGCATTTT.